This TCR beta chain was sequenced in a study of shared clonotypes between healthy human individuals. Study-wide background: CD4 naive and memory got three plates each, CD8 naive two, CD8 memory one.

A note on this clone: Its antigen is not identified.

The donors, healthy adults who were HIV-negative, had experienced no recent acute infections or vaccinations. Both subsets, CD45RA+ naive and CD45RA-negative memory, were split from the CD4+ cells. Germline CDR1 and CDR2: MDHEN and SYDVKM. The CDR3 spans 15 residues. The V end lost 6 bases, the J end lost 1 base, and 15 bases lay between the germline ends. Study observations and caveats: Read depth was anticipated to influence clonotype sharing among donors.

TCRdb keeps only in-frame clones here, not all; method: immunoSEQ multiplex PCR. The sample includes around 2.5 million clones, approximately 93% of them seen just once. What was sequenced was naive CD4+ T cells from PBMCs. The subset was: CD45RA+ positively selected. This clonotype was sampled from a man younger than 30 in good health. Some clones in this sample may be carry-over from other donors' samples. The rearrangement joins TRBV28 to TRBJ2-5; D is ambiguous. The CDR3 region is CASSSGARLQETQYF. For the CDR3, the DNA is TGTGCCAGCAGCTCCGGCGCCAGACTCCAAGAGACCCAGTACTTC.